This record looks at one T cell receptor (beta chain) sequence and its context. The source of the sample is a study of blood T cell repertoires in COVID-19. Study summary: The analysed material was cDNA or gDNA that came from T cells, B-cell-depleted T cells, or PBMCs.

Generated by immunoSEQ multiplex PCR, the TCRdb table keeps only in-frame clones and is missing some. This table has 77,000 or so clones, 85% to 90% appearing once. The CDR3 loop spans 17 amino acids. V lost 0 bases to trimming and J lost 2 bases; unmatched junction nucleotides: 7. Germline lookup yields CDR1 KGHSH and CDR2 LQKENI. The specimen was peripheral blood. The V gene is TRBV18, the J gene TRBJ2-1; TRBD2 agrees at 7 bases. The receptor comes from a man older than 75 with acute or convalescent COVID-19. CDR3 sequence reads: CASSPPRSGVTYNEQFF. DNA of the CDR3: TGTGCCAGCTCACCACCGAGAAGCGGGGTCACCTACAATGAGCAGTTCTTC.